This note documents a single TCR beta chain sequence. Its antigen is undetermined. Treatment noted: oral pan-JAK inhibitor, 5-10 mg twice daily. Looked up from germline, CDR1 is MGHRA and CDR2 is YSYEKL. Germline trimming cut 4 bases from V and 4 bases from J; bases unmatched to any gene: 4. CDR3 size: 16 residues. RNA was isolated and reverse transcribed to cDNA, the sequencing template. Sequencing was performed with immunoSEQ multiplex PCR; in TCRdb, only in-frame clones are kept and a portion is missing. Of about 200,000 clones detected, roughly 60% appear once; the ten largest clones hold more than 5.5%. This specimen comes from a study of CD8+ T cells in alopecia areata. About the research overall: Treated patients were given 5 to 10 mg oral tofacitinib twice daily.

The study, taken as a whole, reports: Clonality was higher in lesional than normal scalp, especially in alopecia totalis/universalis. Within the top 100, expanded CD8+ clones significantly decreased with tofacitinib, as did scalp clonality.

This specimen was CD4+ T cells sorted from blood, taken at week 24, from a patient treated with tofacitinib. This receptor was obtained from a human donor with alopecia areata. This sequence joins TRBV4-1 and TRBJ2-6; 10 nucleotides align to TRBD1. The CDR3 coding sequence is TGCGCCAGCAGCCGAGACAGGGGGCCCGGGGCCAACGTCCTGACTTTC. It specifies CASSRDRGPGANVLTF.